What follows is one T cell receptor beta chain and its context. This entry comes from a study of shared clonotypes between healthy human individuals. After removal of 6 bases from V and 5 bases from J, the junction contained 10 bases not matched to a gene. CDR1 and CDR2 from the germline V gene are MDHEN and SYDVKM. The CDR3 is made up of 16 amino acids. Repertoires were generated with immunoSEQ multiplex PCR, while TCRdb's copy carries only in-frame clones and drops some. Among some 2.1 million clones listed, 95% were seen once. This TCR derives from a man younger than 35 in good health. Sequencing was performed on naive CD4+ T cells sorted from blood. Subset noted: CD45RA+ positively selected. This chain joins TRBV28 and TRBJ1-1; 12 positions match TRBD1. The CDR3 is CASRPRDRGRWTEAFF. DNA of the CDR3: TGTGCCAGCAGACCCCGGGACAGGGGGCGGTGGACTGAAGCTTTCTTT.